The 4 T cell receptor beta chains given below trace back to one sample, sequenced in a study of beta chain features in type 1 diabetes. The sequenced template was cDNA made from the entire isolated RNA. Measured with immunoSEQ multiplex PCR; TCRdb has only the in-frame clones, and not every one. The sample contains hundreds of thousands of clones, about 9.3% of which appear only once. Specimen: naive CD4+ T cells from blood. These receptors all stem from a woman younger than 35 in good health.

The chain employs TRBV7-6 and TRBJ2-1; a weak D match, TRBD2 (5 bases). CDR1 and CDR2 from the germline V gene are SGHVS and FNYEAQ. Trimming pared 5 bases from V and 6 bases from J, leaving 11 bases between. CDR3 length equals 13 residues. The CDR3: CASSPSRGNEQFF. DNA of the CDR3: TGTGCCAGCAGCCCCTCCCGGGGCAATGAGCAGTTCTTC. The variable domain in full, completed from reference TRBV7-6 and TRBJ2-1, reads GAGVSQSPRYKVTKRGQDVALRCDPISGHVSLYWYRQALGQGPEFLTYFNYEAQQDKSGLPNDRFSAERPEGSISTLTIQRTEQRDSAMYRCASSPSRGNEQFFGPGTRLTVL.

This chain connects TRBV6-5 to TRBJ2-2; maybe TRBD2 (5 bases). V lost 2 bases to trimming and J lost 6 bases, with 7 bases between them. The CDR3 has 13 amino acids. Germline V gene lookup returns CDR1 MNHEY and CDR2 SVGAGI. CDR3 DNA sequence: TGTGCCAGCAGTTACGGAGGTCCCGGGGAGCTGTTTTTT. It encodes CASSYGGPGELFF.

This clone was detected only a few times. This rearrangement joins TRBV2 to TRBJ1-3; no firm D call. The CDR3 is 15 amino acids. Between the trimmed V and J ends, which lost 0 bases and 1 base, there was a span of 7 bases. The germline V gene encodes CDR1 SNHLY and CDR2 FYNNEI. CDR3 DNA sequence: TGTGCCAGCAGTGAAGCGCTCAGTTCTGGAAACACCATATATTTT. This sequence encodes CASSEALSSGNTIYF.

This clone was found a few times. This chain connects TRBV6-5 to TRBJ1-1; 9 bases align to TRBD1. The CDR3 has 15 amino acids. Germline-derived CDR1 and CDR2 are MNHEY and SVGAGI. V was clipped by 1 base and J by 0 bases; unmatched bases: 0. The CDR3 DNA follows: TGTGCCAGCAGTTACTGGACAGGGGTGAACACTGAAGCTTTCTTT. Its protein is CASSYWTGVNTEAFF.